A single sample gave rise to the 17 T cell receptor beta chains below, sequenced in a study of blood T cell repertoires in COVID-19 (dated by TCRdb to the early 2020s). The library was generated by the immunoSEQ multiplex PCR assay. TCRdb retrieved this table from immuneACCESS and kept in-frame rearrangements only. Not all clones are present; in checked studies, unresolved V genes account for under half, and no reason is known for the remainder. This sample has roughly 170,000 clones in its table, and 70% to 90% of those were observed once. The ten most abundant clones make up around 21% of the sample. Source material: peripheral blood. The receptors originated from a man aged 65 to 85 with active or convalescent COVID-19.

This chain joins TRBV7-9 and TRBJ2-2, with TRBD2 as a possible D gene (5 bases). The germline V gene has CDR1 SEHNR and CDR2 FQNEAQ (reference sequence). This CDR3 spans 13 amino acids. The V gene lost 5 bases and the J gene lost 7 bases, with 11 bases spanning the gap. CDR3 coding DNA: TGTGCCAGCAGCCGCCCCCGGGGCGGGGAGCTGTTTTTT. Protein product: CASSRPRGGELFF. The full variable domain, completed using reference TRBV7-9 and TRBJ2-2, is DTGVSQNPRHKITKRGQNVTFRCDPISEHNRLYWYRQTLGQGPEFLTYFQNEAQLEKSRLLSDRFSAERPKGSFSTLEIQRTEQGDSAMYLCASSRPRGGELFFGEGSRLTVL.

The rearrangement joins TRBV10-3 to TRBJ2-3; 7 nucleotides agree with TRBD1. Germline CDR1 ENHRY, CDR2 SYGVKD. The J segment lost 5 bases and the V segment lost 3 bases, leaving 11 bases of the junction unmatched. This CDR3 is 16 amino acids long. CDR3 sequence reads: CAISDLWQGVIDTQYF. The CDR3 DNA follows: TGTGCCATCAGTGATTTGTGGCAGGGGGTTATAGATACGCAGTATTTT.

This rearrangement joins TRBV10-2 to TRBJ1-2; 10 positions match TRBD1. Per the germline V gene, CDR1 is WSHSY and CDR2 is SAAADI. The trim removed 8 bases at V and 6 bases at J, leaving 6 bases unmatched. The CDR3 covers 13 residues. CDR3 sequence reads: CASGGQGSDGYTF. The CDR3, as DNA: TGCGCCAGCGGGGGACAGGGGAGTGATGGCTACACCTTC.

This clone was recorded a few times. The V gene is TRBV11-2, the J gene TRBJ2-2; no definite D call. The germline V gene has CDR1 SGHAT and CDR2 FQNNGV. Deletions cut 3 bases from V and 1 base from J, with 9 bases between. The length of the CDR3 is 15 residues. DNA for the CDR3: TGTGCCAGCAGCTTGGGTGGGCGGAACACCGGGGAGCTGTTTTTT. Translating gives CASSLGGRNTGELFF.

This clone was observed at least ten times. This chain connects TRBV6-1 to TRBJ2-2; D is perhaps TRBD2 (6 bases). Between the trimmed V and J ends, which lost 0 bases and 5 bases, there was a span of 16 bases. From germline, CDR1 is MNHNS and CDR2 SASEGT. The CDR3 loop spans 17 amino acids. The CDR3 spells CASSEAGWGLTTGELFF. The CDR3 region has the DNA TGTGCCAGCAGTGAAGCGGGTTGGGGACTCACGACCGGGGAGCTGTTTTTT.

This clone was detected once. This chain connects TRBV28 to TRBJ2-3, with D unresolved. CDR3 length: 16 amino acids. Germline CDR1 and CDR2: MDHEN and SYDVKM. Trimming took off 6 bases at V and 0 bases at J, with 16 bases between the two ends. The chain's CDR3 is CASSPRPRRSTDTQYF. CDR3 coding DNA: TGTGCCAGCAGCCCCAGGCCCCGACGGAGCACAGATACGCAGTATTTT.

The rearrangement joins TRBV19 to TRBJ1-3, with D possibly matching TRBD1 (6 bases). Trimming removed 6 bases at V and 0 bases at J, with 18 bases between. Looked up from germline, CDR1 is LNHDA and CDR2 is SQIVND (reference sequence). The length of the CDR3 is 17 residues. The CDR3 sequence: CASSLQGFGSSGNTIYF. The CDR3 region has the DNA TGTGCCAGTAGCTTACAGGGTTTCGGAAGCTCTGGAAACACCATATATTTT. The full variable domain, its missing parts supplied by reference TRBV19 and TRBJ1-3, is DGGITQSPKYLFRKEGQNVTLSCEQNLNHDAMYWYRQDPGQGLRLIYYSQIVNDFQKGDIAEGYSVSREKKESFPLTVTSAQKNPTAFYLCASSLQGFGSSGNTIYFGEGSWLTVV.

The CDR3 DNA reads as TGCGCCAGCAGCTCAAGGACTGCCCTGGATACGCAGTATTTT. It is translated as CASSSRTALDTQYF. The chain has TRBV5-1 and TRBJ2-3; D may be TRBD2 (5 bases). Germline CDR1 reads SGHRS; CDR2 reads YFSETQ. The CDR3 has 14 residues. With 3 bases removed from V and 6 bases from J, the gap between germline ends came to 14 bases. Based on the CDR3 plus reference TRBV5-1 and TRBJ2-3, the full variable domain is KAGVTQTPRYLIKTRGQQVTLSCSPISGHRSVSWYQQTPGQGLQFLFEYFSETQRNKGNFPGRFSGRQFSNSRSEMNVSTLELGDSALYLCASSSRTALDTQYFGPGTRLTVL.

The rearrangement joins TRBV29-1 to TRBJ2-7; maybe TRBD2 (8 bases). Germline CDR1 reads SQVTM; CDR2 reads ANQGSEA. The CDR3 is 15 amino acids. The V end lost 6 bases, the J end lost 3 bases, and 21 bases lay between the germline ends. The CDR3 bases are TGCAGCGTCCGGGGGGGAACAGGGGAAATCTACGAGCAGTACTTC. Translation: CSVRGGTGEIYEQYF.

The chain has TRBV15 and TRBJ1-3, with 7 bases aligning to TRBD1. With 5 bases clipped from V and 0 bases from J, the junction kept 4 bases outside the gene matches. The CDR3 runs 15 residues. Germline V gene lookup returns CDR1 LNHNV and CDR2 YYDKDF (reference sequence). As DNA, the CDR3 is TGTGCCACCAGCCCGACAGGGAGCTCTGGAAACACCATATATTTT. Translated, it gives CATSPTGSSGNTIYF.

The chain is built from TRBV7-8 and TRBJ1-3; no reliable D call. Germline V gene data show CDR1 as SGHVS and CDR2 as FQNEAQ. The CDR3 loop spans 16 amino acids. V was pared by 10 bases and J by 1 base, with 20 bases between. CDR3 loop: CATSSRSVPSGNTIYF. CDR3 DNA: TGTGCCACCTCATCCCGCAGCGTCCCATCTGGAAACACCATATATTTT.

This sequence joins TRBV4-1 and TRBJ2-1; D perhaps matches TRBD2 (5 bases). V lost 1 base, J lost 6 bases, and 13 bases lay in between. This CDR3 region has 15 residues. Per germline, CDR1 MGHRA and CDR2 YSYEKL. This CDR3 reads CASSQVGLAANEQFF. The DNA of the CDR3 is TGCGCCAGCAGCCAAGTCGGGCTAGCTGCCAATGAGCAGTTCTTC.

The CDR3 loop is CASSPPGSHRGHEQYF. The CDR3 coding sequence is TGTGCCAGCTCACCACCGGGATCCCACAGGGGGCACGAGCAGTACTTC. This chain joins TRBV18 and TRBJ2-7; TRBD1 matches 9 bases. The germline V gene has CDR1 KGHSH and CDR2 LQKENI. The length of the CDR3 is 16 residues. The trim removed 0 bases at V and 5 bases at J, leaving 8 bases unmatched.

The table lists this clone with a count of one. The CDR3 loop reads CAWSVLRGNQPQHF. The CDR3 DNA reads as TGTGCCTGGAGTGTACTACGGGGGAATCAGCCCCAGCATTTT. The chain combines TRBV30 with TRBJ1-5; a weak D match, TRBD1 (5 bases). V was trimmed by 0 bases and J by 4 bases, leaving 10 bases between them. Germline assignment: CDR1 GTSNPN and CDR2 SVGIG (reference sequence). The CDR3 runs 14 residues.

This clone was counted between two and nine times. The rearrangement links TRBV9 to TRBJ2-7; TRBD1 agrees at 9 bases. The V gene's germline CDR1 is SGDLS and CDR2 YYNGEE. The CDR3 covers 17 residues. J gave up 3 bases and V 3 bases, and 13 bases lay outside the gene matches. The CDR3 spells CASSERDFGTGNYEQYF. CDR3 sequence (DNA): TGTGCCAGCAGCGAGAGAGACTTCGGGACAGGGAACTACGAGCAGTACTTC.

The rearrangement uses TRBV18 and TRBJ2-7, with D possibly matching TRBD1 (6 bases). This CDR3 is 12 amino acids long. The germline gives CDR1 KGHSH, CDR2 LQKENI. Trimming cost V 2 bases and J 5 bases, with 7 bases left between them. CDR3 sequence (DNA): TGTGCCAGCTCACCAGGGGGCCACGAGCAGTACTTC. As protein: CASSPGGHEQYF.

V gene TRBV29-1 combines with J gene TRBJ1-2, with D maybe TRBD1 (6 bases). The CDR3 loop spans 13 amino acids. V was trimmed by 3 bases and J by 8 bases, leaving 16 bases between them. CDR1 and CDR2 (germline): SQVTM, ANQGSEA. The CDR3 loop reads CSVEDPGAVGYTF. CDR3 bases: TGCAGCGTTGAGGACCCAGGGGCAGTGGGCTACACCTTC.